This TCR beta chain originates from a study of early T cells in non-severe SARS-CoV-2 infection. Overall study: Sequenced material consisted of bulk RNA (from unsorted whole blood), and chains were unpaired. Study conclusions and caveats: Comparison of clonotypes with VDJdb favored anti-spike CD8 responses while missing private and CD4 specificities.

Unique molecular identifiers tagged individual cDNA molecules. TCRdb passed the 5' RACE reads through MiXCR, listing each CDR3 protein once. The profile shows tens of thousands of distinct CDR3 sequences, 8% to 9% of them singletons. The CDR3 runs 14 residues. Germline CDR1 and CDR2: SGDLS and YYNGEE. V lost 3 bases and J 0 bases, leaving 7 bases between the germline ends. Comment on this clonotype: Its cognate antigen is unknown.

This TCR was recovered from an adult who was a healthcare worker with PCR-confirmed SARS-CoV-2 infection or an uninfected control (not recorded which). The sequencing sample was made of whole blood. V gene TRBV9 combines with J gene TRBJ1-3; D gene ambiguous. The CDR3 protein is CASSGRSSGNTIYF. Written as DNA, the CDR3 is TGTGCCAGCAGCGGACGGTCCTCTGGAAACACCATATATTTT.